This T cell receptor beta chain was sequenced for a study of T cells in Graves' hyperthyroidism and ophthalmopathy. Study in general: Blood from the periphery was taken at initial diagnosis, before any treatment.

This clonotype was picked up a small number of times. The antigen is not known. Using RNA transcripts as the source, TCR beta CDR3 regions were amplified. A set of HTBI primers served as the primers for a first-round RT-PCR of the TCR CDR3. TCRdb reprocessed the multiplex PCR reads via MiXCR and lists one record per CDR3 protein. This repertoire shows fewer than 400,000 distinct CDR3 sequences, more than 20% found once; its top ten account for more than 60%. Notes on the study in general: Ophthalmopathy got predicted by the model a median 6.5 months before its onset. By a 13 V-J model, ophthalmopathy was set apart from stable hyperthyroidism.

The V end was cut by 4 bases, the J end by 3 bases, with 9 bases between. Germline loops: CDR1 LGHDT, CDR2 YNNKEL (reference sequence). CDR3 length: 13 residues. Researchers defined stable Graves' hyperthyroidism as no ophthalmopathy progression within 18 months. The chain employs TRBV3-1 and TRBJ1-2; a possible D gene is TRBD1 (5 bases). The sample was blood. The source of this sequence is a man aged 50 or older with Graves' hyperthyroidism. CDR3 nucleotides: TGTGCCAGCAGCCGCGGGACGGACTATGGCTACACCTTC. It codes for CASSRGTDYGYTF.